This T cell receptor beta chain was sequenced in a study of read filtering for tumor transcriptome and immune sequencing. Study details: R-ISS stage counts were eight or nine for I, roughly 15 for II, 6 or 7 for III. DNase treatment preceded whole-transcriptome library preparation. Whole-study findings and limits: Dropping single-read clonotypes raised IR-seq and RNA-seq shared-clonotype correlation.

This clonotype is termed medium-sized (0.01 to 0.1%). Its antigen is still unknown. Germline trimming cut 6 bases from V and 0 bases from J; bases unmatched to any gene: 4. There are 17 residues in the CDR3. This library used approximately 0.4 ug RNA and molecular barcoded adaptors spanning alpha/delta and beta/gamma chains. TCRdb reanalysed the reads using MiXCR and keeps one entry per CDR3 protein. The sample carries 62,000 or so distinct CDR3 sequences, around 20% recorded once. The receptor comes from a donor at least 40 years old with multiple myeloma. Sequences were obtained from a population of CD138-negative cells sorted from bone marrow. The chain carries TRBV12-3 or TRBV12-4 and TRBJ2-1; 14 bases map to TRBD2. CDR3 sequence (DNA): TGTGCCAGCAGCCGGACTAGCGGGGGGAGCTCCTACAATGAGCAGTTCTTC. Encoded protein: CASSRTSGGSSYNEQFF.